These 8 T cell receptor beta chains were all obtained from the same sample, sequenced in a study of blood T cell repertoires in COVID-19. Clones were read by immunoSEQ multiplex PCR, and TCRdb kept only the in-frame ones, dropping some. This table holds roughly 300,000 clones, around 86% found once. The sequencing input was peripheral blood. The receptors were gathered from a woman aged 40-49 years who had recovered from COVID-19.

The chain carries TRBV19 and TRBJ2-2; possible D gene TRBD2, 6 bases. V lost 10 bases, J lost 2 bases, and 20 bases lay in between. CDR3 length: 16 amino acids. Germline V gene data show CDR1 as LNHDA and CDR2 as SQIVND (reference sequence). The CDR3 nucleotides are TGTGCCACCCAAGTCCCGGGGACTTATAACACCGGGGAGCTGTTTTTT. Translated: CATQVPGTYNTGELFF.

The chain recombines TRBV28 with TRBJ2-2; perhaps TRBD2 as D (6 bases). Trimming removed 0 bases from V and 3 bases from J, with 8 bases in between. The CDR3 length is 15 residues. Per germline, CDR1 MDHEN and CDR2 SYDVKM. In DNA form, the CDR3 reads TGTGCCAGCAGTTTATGGGGGGACTACACCGGGGAGCTGTTTTTT. Residues: CASSLWGDYTGELFF.

This CDR3 reads CASSRGGALADTQYF. The CDR3 nucleotides are TGCGCCAGCAGCCGCGGGGGGGCCCTGGCAGATACGCAGTATTTT. The chain couples TRBV5-1 to TRBJ2-3; TRBD2 matches at 9 bases. Germline CDR1 reads SGHRS; CDR2 reads YFSETQ. CDR3 length: 15 amino acids. Losses at the gene ends were 4 bases for V and 4 bases for J; bases not matched to a gene: 7.

The rearrangement uses TRBV5-6 and TRBJ2-5; D is perhaps TRBD1 (5 bases). Germline CDR1 SGHDT, CDR2 YYEEEE. The CDR3 length is 17 residues. V dropped 0 bases and J dropped 1 base, with 16 bases sitting between them. CDR3 sequence: CASSLATTGLTQETQYF. CDR3 coding DNA: TGTGCCAGCAGCTTGGCCACCACAGGTCTTACCCAAGAGACCCAGTACTTC. Variable domain in full (rest from reference TRBV5-6 and TRBJ2-5): DAGVTQSPTHLIKTRGQQVTLRCSPKSGHDTVSWYQQALGQGPQFIFQYYEEEERQRGNFPDRFSGHQFPNYSSELNVNALLLGDSALYLCASSLATTGLTQETQYFGPGTRLLVL.

This clone was counted once. The V call is TRBV5-1, the J call TRBJ1-4, with TRBD1 identical over 7 bases. The length of the CDR3 is 14 residues. The germline V gene encodes CDR1 SGHRS and CDR2 YFSETQ. V shed 4 bases, J shed 8 bases, and the junction held 8 bases outside the gene matches. CDR3 nucleotide sequence: TGCGCCAGCAGCGCCAGACAGGGTGGAGAAAAACTGTTTTTT. It translates to CASSARQGGEKLFF.

The chain recombines TRBV5-1 with TRBJ1-1; D might be TRBD1 (6 bases). V shed 0 bases and J shed 7 bases, with 16 bases lying between them. Looked up from germline, CDR1 is SGHRS and CDR2 is YFSETQ. The CDR3 runs 15 residues. This chain's CDR3 is CASSLARGGIDEAFF. In DNA, the CDR3 is TGCGCCAGCAGCTTGGCCAGAGGGGGAATAGATGAAGCTTTCTTT.

The count of this clone is one. The rearrangement links TRBV11-2 to TRBJ1-2, with no clear D. Germline CDR1 and CDR2: SGHAT and FQNNGV. V lost 0 bases, J lost 3 bases, and 5 bases lay in between. The CDR3 runs to 13 residues. Here the CDR3 reads CASSLEDYYGYTF. CDR3 coding DNA: TGTGCCAGCAGCTTAGAGGACTACTATGGCTACACCTTC.

The rearrangement joins TRBV6-5 to TRBJ1-5; 8 nucleotides line up with TRBD1. With 6 bases clipped from V and 4 bases from J, the junction kept 5 bases outside the gene matches. The germline V gene encodes CDR1 MNHEY and CDR2 SVGAGI. The CDR3 consists of 14 residues. The CDR3 is CASRPGGGNQPQHF. The CDR3 nucleotides are TGTGCCAGCAGACCAGGGGGCGGGAATCAGCCCCAGCATTTT.